The rows below give T cell receptor beta chains drawn from one sample of a study of T cell responses to AZD1222 COVID-19 vaccine. This table comes from immunoSEQ multiplex PCR, and its TCRdb copy is limited to in-frame clones, with some not included. The sample has 130,000 or so clones; about 82% are singletons. The sample here was peripheral blood, taken on day 0 of AZD1222 vaccination. Source of these receptors: an adult in good health. The CDR3 runs from the conserved cysteine through the conserved F or W. A D gene is named only where the DNA matches it firmly. Clone size is given for some rows only: seen once, a few or many times, or a class if the clone is expanded.

length	V	size	D	J	DNA	CDR3
19	TRBV4-1	NA	TRBD2	TRBJ2-2	TGCGCCAGCAGCCAAGATCCGGGTAGCGGGAGTGGTAACACCGGGGAGCTGTTTTTT	CASSQDPGSGSGNTGELFF
16	TRBV4-1	NA	TRBD1	TRBJ1-6	TGCGCCAGCAGCCCGGACAGGGGCGGGTCTTATTCACCCCTCCACTTT	CASSPDRGGSYSPLHF
14	TRBV6-1	many	NA	TRBJ2-1	TGTGCCAGCAGTGACCAGGGGCCGTACAATGAGCAGTTCTTC	CASSDQGPYNEQFF
13	TRBV6-5	NA	NA	TRBJ1-3	TGTGCCAGCAGACAGGGCACTGGAAACACCATATATTTT	CASRQGTGNTIYF
15	TRBV6-5	NA	NA	TRBJ1-3	TGTGCCAGCAGTCCACATATGGCCTCTGGAAACACCATATATTTT	CASSPHMASGNTIYF
14	TRBV7-9	NA	NA	TRBJ1-3	TGTGCCAGCAGCTTTACGGGGATTGGAAACACCATATATTTT	CASSFTGIGNTIYF
16	TRBV5-1	NA	TRBD1	TRBJ2-3	TGCGCCAGCACAAGACAGGGGGCCCTAGACACAGATACGCAGTATTTT	CASTRQGALDTDTQYF
18	TRBV14	NA	TRBD2	TRBJ2-1	TGTGCCAGCAGCCAAGCCCTAGCGGGAGGGCACTGGGGTAATGAGCAGTTCTTC	CASSQALAGGHWGNEQFF
13	TRBV28	NA	NA	TRBJ1-2	TGTGCCAGCAGTTTATTGGGGTTCGGGGGCTACACCTTC	CASSLLGFGGYTF
14	TRBV24-1	NA	NA	TRBJ1-5	TGTGCCACCAGTGATAGGCCCAACAATCAGCCCCAGCATTTT	CATSDRPNNQPQHF
13	TRBV2	NA	TRBD1	TRBJ1-2	TGTGCCAGCAGTGAGGACAGGGGGCATGGCTACACCTTC	CASSEDRGHGYTF
16	TRBV10-1	NA	TRBD1	TRBJ2-2	TGCGCCAGCAACACGCCCAGGGGGAAGAACACCGGGGAGCTGTTTTTT	CASNTPRGKNTGELFF
16	TRBV7-6	NA	NA	TRBJ1-6	TGTGCCAGCAGCTTAAGGCAGGGCTTGAATAATTCACCCCTCCACTTT	CASSLRQGLNNSPLHF
15	TRBV4-3	NA	NA	TRBJ1-5	TGCGCCAGCAGCCAAGACCGGGACACATATCAGCCCCAGCATTTT	CASSQDRDTYQPQHF
14	TRBV3-1/TRBV3-2	NA	NA	TRBJ2-7	TGTGCCAGCAGCCAAGAAGGGGCCGTCTACGAGCAGTACTTC	CASSQEGAVYEQYF
11	TRBV2	once	NA	TRBJ2-7	TGTGCCAGCAGTACAGGGAGCGAGCAGTACTTC	CASSTGSEQYF
14	TRBV18	NA	NA	TRBJ1-2	TGTGCCAGCTCACCAGGCAGGGGCAGCTATGGCTACACCTTC	CASSPGRGSYGYTF
16	TRBV7-9	NA	NA	TRBJ2-1	TGTGCCAGCAGCCTCCGGGGTTCAAGCTCCTACAATGAGCAGTTCTTC	CASSLRGSSSYNEQFF
12	TRBV7-9	few	NA	TRBJ2-7	TGTGCCAGCAGCTTAGAAGGGAGCGAGCAGTACTTC	CASSLEGSEQYF
16	TRBV7-9	few	NA	TRBJ2-5	TGTGCCAGCAGCTTTTCCGGGGGCGGGGGCCAAGAGACCCAGTACTTC	CASSFSGGGGQETQYF
14	TRBV19	few	NA	TRBJ1-6	TGTGCCAGTAGTTCGGTGGAAGTGAATTCACCCCTCCACTTT	CASSSVEVNSPLHF
14	TRBV29-1	NA	TRBD1	TRBJ2-7	TGCAGCGCCGCTAGGCAGGGACAGGGTGACGAGCAGTACTTC	CSAARQGQGDEQYF
19	TRBV5-1	NA	TRBD1	TRBJ1-6	TGCGCCAGCAGCTTGTCATTTCGGGCAGGGGGAACCTATAATTCACCCCTCCACTTT	CASSLSFRAGGTYNSPLHF
14	TRBV15	NA	NA	TRBJ1-2	TGTGCCACCAGCCCCCGGATTACAGGGTACGGCTACACCTTC	CATSPRITGYGYTF
12	TRBV20-1	NA	NA	TRBJ2-7	TGCAGTGCTAGTCAGGCGCACTACGAGCAGTACTTC	CSASQAHYEQYF
15	TRBV6-2/TRBV6-3	NA	TRBD1	TRBJ2-7	TGTGCCAGCAGTGATTTTAACAGGGGCCCCTACGAGCAGTACTTC	CASSDFNRGPYEQYF
13	TRBV21-1	NA	NA	TRBJ1-6	TGTGCCAGCAATAAGGGGGGAAATTCACCCCTCCACTTT	CASNKGGNSPLHF
15	TRBV20-1	NA	NA	TRBJ2-2	TGCAGTGCTAGTGGGTTTGGGGGGGCCGCCGGGGAGCTGTTTTTT	CSASGFGGAAGELFF
17	TRBV4-2	NA	NA	TRBJ1-3	TGTGCCAGCAGCCAAGACCCCCCCACGAACTCTGGAAACACCATATATTTT	CASSQDPPTNSGNTIYF